The 29 T cell receptor beta chains in this list originate from one sample, sequenced in a study of blood T cell repertoires in COVID-19. Assay used: immunoSEQ multiplex PCR; TCRdb lists only in-frame clones, some missing. Of about 45,000 clones in the sample, roughly 80% were seen once. Sequences were obtained from peripheral blood. The receptors were sampled from a woman between 65 and 79 years old with acute or convalescent COVID-19.

The V and J genes are TRBV9 and TRBJ2-1, with no clear D. V gave up 4 bases and J gave up 10 bases, with 9 bases separating them. The CDR3 has 11 amino acids. The germline gives CDR1 SGDLS, CDR2 YYNGEE. The CDR3 protein is CASSSSPEQFF. Written as DNA, the CDR3 is TGTGCCAGCAGCTCAAGCCCCGAGCAGTTCTTC.

This clone was observed a few times. The chain joins TRBV6-5 to TRBJ1-5; 10 bases align to TRBD1. The CDR3 is made up of 15 amino acids. Unmatched junction bases numbered 6, after V lost 6 bases and J lost 4 bases. CDR1 is MNHEY and CDR2 is SVGAGI in the germline V gene. CDR3 amino acids: CASSDGTGENQPQHF. The CDR3 coding sequence is TGTGCCAGCAGCGATGGGACAGGGGAGAATCAGCCCCAGCATTTT.

This clone has only a few counts. The chain has TRBV7-8 and TRBJ2-5; TRBD2 matches 10 bases. V was clipped by 2 bases and J by 4 bases; unmatched bases: 1. The CDR3 is 14 amino acids. Germline lookup yields CDR1 SGHVS and CDR2 FQNEAQ. CDR3 coding DNA: TGTGCCAGCAGCTTATCTAGCGGGGGAGAGACCCAGTACTTC. It codes for CASSLSSGGETQYF.

The rearrangement joins TRBV9 to TRBJ1-1; 7 bases fit TRBD1. There are 15 residues in the CDR3. CDR1 is SGDLS and CDR2 is YYNGEE in the germline V gene. The V and J ends lost 3 bases and 3 bases, in that order; junction bases with no gene match: 8. The CDR3 DNA is TGTGCCAGCAGCGGCCAGGAGGGGGCTGACACTGAAGCTTTCTTT. Its protein product is CASSGQEGADTEAFF.

The chain links TRBV11-2 to TRBJ2-2; the D is unclear. The CDR3 is 15 amino acids. The V gene lost 0 bases and the J gene lost 5 bases, with 10 bases spanning the gap. CDR1 is SGHAT, CDR2 FQNNGV, per germline. The CDR3, as DNA: TGTGCCAGCAGCTTAGAACTACTTAAAACCGGGGAGCTGTTTTTT. It translates to CASSLELLKTGELFF.

This clone was detected only once. J is TRBJ1-6 and V is TRBV30; no reliable D call. Trimming cost V 8 bases and J 0 bases, with 11 bases left between them. Germline CDR1 reads GTSNPN; CDR2 reads SVGIG (reference sequence). This CDR3 is built from 14 residues. CDR3 sequence reads: CALAWSSYNSPLHF. The CDR3, as DNA: TGTGCCCTAGCCTGGAGCTCCTATAATTCACCCCTCCACTTT.

The CDR3 DNA follows: TGTGCCAGCAGCCGGGACAGGGGCAATCAGCCCCAGCATTTT. It yields the protein CASSRDRGNQPQHF. The V gene is TRBV3-1 (or the pseudogene TRBV3-2), the J gene TRBJ1-5; 9 bases are shared with TRBD1. The CDR3 length is 14 residues. After removal of 4 bases from V and 2 bases from J, the junction contained 0 bases not matched to a gene. Germline V lookup: CDR1 LGHDT, CDR2 YNNKEL (reference sequence).

This chain joins TRBV5-4 and TRBJ2-4; TRBD2 matches at 15 bases. Germline CDR1 and CDR2: SGHNT and YYREEE (reference sequence). Trimming at V came to 3 bases and at J to 8 bases, leaving 6 bases not matched to a gene. The CDR3 is 16 amino acids. CDR3 residues: CASSSGLAGGLDIQYF. The CDR3 bases are TGTGCCAGCAGCTCGGGACTAGCGGGGGGATTGGACATTCAGTACTTC.

This chain uses TRBV6-6 with TRBJ1-1; tentatively, D is TRBD1 (6 bases). CDR3 size: 15 residues. In germline, CDR1 is MNHNY, CDR2 SVGAGI (reference sequence). The ends were cut back, 6 bases at V and 0 bases at J, with 14 bases in the middle. The CDR3 DNA reads as TGTGCCAGCAGAAAGGGACACGGCCTGAACACTGAAGCTTTCTTT. Its translation is CASRKGHGLNTEAFF.

V usage is TRBV6-5 and J usage is TRBJ1-1; D is ambiguous. Germline CDR1 and CDR2: MNHEY and SVGAGI. Trimming cost V 6 bases and J 6 bases, with 11 bases left between them. The CDR3 sequence is 12 residues long. This CDR3 reads CASSHAGAEAFF. CDR3 sequence (DNA): TGTGCCAGCAGCCACGCCGGGGCTGAAGCTTTCTTT.

The CDR3 region is CASTRGFATEAFF. CDR3 nucleotide sequence: TGTGCCAGCACCAGGGGGTTTGCCACTGAAGCTTTCTTT. V and J are TRBV6-5 and TRBJ1-1; 7 positions agree with TRBD1. In germline, CDR1 is MNHEY, CDR2 SVGAGI. The CDR3 covers 13 residues. Trimming cost V 7 bases and J 4 bases; bases outside gene matches: 6.

This clone has only one observation. This rearrangement joins TRBV7-8 to TRBJ2-1; tentative D call: TRBD1 (7 bases). CDR3 size: 17 residues. V was clipped by 10 bases and J by 4 bases, with 26 bases between them. Germline CDR1 reads SGHVS; CDR2 reads FQNEAQ. CDR3 nucleotides: TGTGCCACGCGCCCCGGGAGCGGACAGGAGAGGTACAATGAGCAGTTCTTC. This translates into CATRPGSGQERYNEQFF. The full variable domain, its missing parts supplied by reference TRBV7-8 and TRBJ2-1, is GAGVSQSPRYKVAKRGQDVALRCDPISGHVSLFWYQQALGQGPEFLTYFQNEAQLDKSGLPSDRFFAERPEGSVSTLKIQRTQQEDSAVYLCATRPGSGQERYNEQFFGPGTRLTVL.

The chain uses TRBV5-1 and TRBJ1-2; D is perhaps TRBD1 (6 bases). V lost 4 bases and J lost 8, with 18 bases in between. The CDR3 has 14 residues. CDR1 and CDR2 (germline): SGHRS, YFSETQ. In DNA, the CDR3 is TGCGCCAGCAGCGAGAACAGGGACCTGGGCGGCTACACCTTC. Amino acid sequence: CASSENRDLGGYTF.

This chain connects TRBV6-5 to TRBJ2-7; TRBD2 matches 7 bases. CDR3 length: 15 amino acids. The germline V gene has CDR1 MNHEY and CDR2 SVGAGI. The J segment lost 1 base and the V segment lost 5 bases, leaving 8 bases of the junction unmatched. The CDR3 DNA is TGTGCCAGCAGTACCGGGACTACTATATCCTACGAGCAGTACTTC. Residues: CASSTGTTISYEQYF.

This clone has a single count. This sequence joins TRBV4-2 and TRBJ2-2, with D tentatively TRBD1 (5 bases). CDR1 is LGHNA, CDR2 YNFKEQ, per germline. The CDR3 contains 15 residues. Trimming stripped 1 base from V and 4 bases from J, with 10 bases between. CDR3 region: CASSQGRQGTGELFF. The CDR3 nucleotides are TGTGCCAGCAGCCAAGGCAGGCAGGGCACCGGGGAGCTGTTTTTT.

The chain is built from TRBV5-1 and TRBJ2-1; 11 positions agree with TRBD2. This CDR3 has 16 residues. CDR1 and CDR2 from the germline V gene are SGHRS and YFSETQ. The V and J ends lost 0 bases and 7 bases, in that order; junction bases with no gene match: 6. CDR3 nucleotide sequence: TGCGCCAGCAGCTTGGCCTTGGCTAGCGGGGGGAATGAGCAGTTCTTC. It is translated as CASSLALASGGNEQFF.

This clone has a handful of counts. V and J are TRBV2 and TRBJ2-5; D uncertain. Between the trimmed V and J ends, which lost 2 bases and 6 bases, there was a span of 10 bases. The CDR3 length is 13 residues. Germline V gene sequence: CDR1 SNHLY, CDR2 FYNNEI. Written as DNA, the CDR3 is TGTGCCAGCAGTGAAATGCGCTCCAAGACCCAGTACTTC. Translating it yields CASSEMRSKTQYF. Full variable domain (remainder filled in from reference TRBV2 and TRBJ2-5): EPEVTQTPSHQVTQMGQEVILRCVPISNHLYFYWYRQILGQKVEFLVSFYNNEISEKSEIFDDQFSVERPDGSNFTLKIRSTKLEDSAMYFCASSEMRSKTQYFGPGTRLLVL.

This clone occurred once. The chain couples TRBV29-1 to TRBJ2-5; D remains ambiguous. The CDR3 covers 12 residues. Germline V lookup: CDR1 SQVTM, CDR2 ANQGSEA. V dropped 3 bases and J dropped 4 bases, with 9 bases sitting between them. DNA of the CDR3: TGCAGCGTTGATCTAGTCGGAGAGACCCAGTACTTC. Protein sequence: CSVDLVGETQYF.

This chain links TRBV10-2 with TRBJ1-5; the match to TRBD1 covers 8 bases. Germline CDR1 WSHSY, CDR2 SAAADI. Trimming cost V 3 bases and J 2 bases; bases outside gene matches: 6. The CDR3 runs 16 residues. As DNA, the CDR3 is TGCGCCAGCAGTGATTCAGGGGGCCTGGGCAATCAGCCCCAGCATTTT. Protein: CASSDSGGLGNQPQHF.

This clone was detected only once. This sequence joins TRBV14 and TRBJ1-1; D ambiguous. Germline lookup yields CDR1 SGHDN and CDR2 FVKESK. The CDR3 covers 14 residues. Trimming removed 5 bases at V and 10 bases at J, with 20 bases between. CDR3 bases: TGTGCCAGCAGCATCGGGGAGTTTTTTTCTCGAGCTTTCTTT. It yields the protein CASSIGEFFSRAFF.

This clone was observed a handful of times. The rearrangement joins TRBV29-1 to TRBJ2-7; 7 bases match TRBD1. The CDR3 extends over 13 amino acids. The V and J ends lost 5 bases and 3 bases, in that order; junction bases with no gene match: 7. CDR1 is SQVTM, CDR2 ANQGSEA, per germline. The CDR3 sequence: CSVCPQGVYEQYF. The CDR3 bases are TGCAGCGTTTGTCCTCAGGGGGTCTACGAGCAGTACTTC.

The rearrangement links TRBV29-1 to TRBJ2-4, with 8 bases that match TRBD2. The CDR3 consists of 15 residues. CDR1 is SQVTM and CDR2 is ANQGSEA in the germline V gene. Unmatched junction bases numbered 5, after V lost 4 bases and J lost 0 bases. In DNA form, the CDR3 reads TGCAGCGTTGCACAGGCGGGGGGAGCCAAAAACATTCAGTACTTC. Amino acid sequence: CSVAQAGGAKNIQYF.

The chain combines TRBV10-3 with TRBJ1-1; D gene ambiguous. This CDR3 is 13 amino acids long. Per germline, CDR1 ENHRY and CDR2 SYGVKD. V was trimmed by 10 bases and J by 4 bases, leaving 16 bases between them. CDR3 bases: TGTGCCACCCGGCAGAGAGGAGGCACTGAAGCTTTCTTT. This encodes CATRQRGGTEAFF.

The CDR3 DNA reads as TGTGCCAGCAGGATACAGGGATCGGCGAACACTGAAGCTTTCTTT. It yields the protein CASRIQGSANTEAFF. The chain joins TRBV7-2 to TRBJ1-1; D may be TRBD1 (6 bases). This CDR3 has 15 residues. V lost 6 bases and J lost 1, with 15 bases in between. Germline V gene lookup returns CDR1 SGHTA and CDR2 FQGNSA.

Comment on this clone: This sample includes further DNA sequences coding for the same CDR3. The chain uses TRBV7-9 and TRBJ1-4, with a tentative D call TRBD1 (6 bases). Deletions cut 3 bases from V and 5 bases from J, with 10 bases between. Germline V gives CDR1 SEHNR, CDR2 FQNEAQ (reference sequence). The CDR3 covers 14 residues. The CDR3 loop is CASSLGHVNEKLFF. The CDR3 DNA reads as TGTGCCAGCAGCTTGGGACATGTAAATGAAAAACTGTTTTTT.

The chain uses TRBV11-2 and TRBJ2-3; 7 bases agree with TRBD2. Germline V gene data show CDR1 as SGHAT and CDR2 as FQNNGV. The junction had 0 bases not matched to a gene; V was cut back by 0 bases and J by 3 bases. This CDR3 region has 14 residues. The CDR3 reads CASSLEGGTDTQYF. In DNA, the CDR3 is TGTGCCAGCAGCTTAGAGGGGGGGACAGATACGCAGTATTTT. The full variable domain, its missing parts supplied by reference TRBV11-2 and TRBJ2-3, is EAGVAQSPRYKIIEKRQSVAFWCNPISGHATLYWYQQILGQGPKLLIQFQNNGVVDDSQLPKDRFSAERLKGVDSTLKIQPAKLEDSAVYLCASSLEGGTDTQYFGPGTRLTVL.

This rearrangement joins TRBV5-4 to TRBJ2-3, with 8 positions matching TRBD2. CDR1 and CDR2 (germline): SGHNT, YYREEE (reference sequence). V was pared by 4 bases and J by 6 bases, with 13 bases of the junction left unmatched. The CDR3 consists of 16 residues. CDR3 region: CASSRPSGGPRDTQYF. The CDR3 DNA follows: TGTGCCAGCAGCCGGCCCAGCGGGGGCCCCCGGGATACGCAGTATTTT.

This clone occurred a few times. The chain recombines TRBV28 with TRBJ1-5; TRBD1 is a possible D gene (5 bases). The CDR3 is 17 amino acids. The germline V and J ends were trimmed by 7 bases and 5 bases, with 24 bases remaining between them. Germline V gene lookup returns CDR1 MDHEN and CDR2 SYDVKM. The CDR3 bases are TGTGCCAGCACCTTATATGGGTGGTTCGGGGGAGATCAGCCCCAGCATTTT. This gives the protein CASTLYGWFGGDQPQHF.

This chain connects TRBV6-5 to TRBJ2-7, with 11 bases aligning to TRBD2. In germline, CDR1 is MNHEY, CDR2 SVGAGI. The J segment lost 3 bases and the V segment lost 6 bases, leaving 7 bases of the junction unmatched. This CDR3 contains 15 residues. The CDR3 nucleotides are TGTGCCAGCAGAGCAAAGACTAGCGGGAACTACGAGCAGTACTTC. Its protein product is CASRAKTSGNYEQYF.